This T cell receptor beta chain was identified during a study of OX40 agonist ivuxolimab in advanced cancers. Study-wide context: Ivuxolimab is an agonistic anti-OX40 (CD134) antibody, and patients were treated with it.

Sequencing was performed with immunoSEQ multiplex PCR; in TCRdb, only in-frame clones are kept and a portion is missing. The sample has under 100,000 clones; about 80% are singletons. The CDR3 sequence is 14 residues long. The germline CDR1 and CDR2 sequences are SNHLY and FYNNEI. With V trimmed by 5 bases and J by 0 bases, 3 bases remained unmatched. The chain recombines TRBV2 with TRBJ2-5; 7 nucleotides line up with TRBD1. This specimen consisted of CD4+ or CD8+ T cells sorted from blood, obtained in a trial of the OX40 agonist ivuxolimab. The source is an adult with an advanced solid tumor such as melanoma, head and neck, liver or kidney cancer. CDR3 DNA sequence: TGTGCCAGCAGTAGGGACAGAAACCAAGAGACCCAGTACTTC. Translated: CASSRDRNQETQYF.